This is a list of T cell receptor beta chains from one sample in a study of T cell changes during pregnancy in multiple sclerosis. The method was immunoSEQ multiplex PCR; TCRdb's version includes in-frame clones alone and lacks a portion of them. Of approximately 100,000 clones in the sample, approximately 89% were seen once. The material sequenced was peripheral blood, taken after pregnancy. These receptors originate from a female donor with multiple sclerosis, enrolled in a pregnancy study. CDR3s include the opening cysteine and the closing phenylalanine or tryptophan. D genes are given only for firm matches. Clone sizes are given selectively: once, few, many, or a class where the clone is expanded.

abundance,v_gene,j_gene,d_gene,CDR3aa,CDR3nt
once,TRBV4-1,TRBJ1-1,-,CASSHALQGSEAFF,TGCGCCAGCAGCCACGCCCTACAGGGCTCTGAAGCTTTCTTT
-,TRBV5-4,TRBJ2-7,TRBD2,CASSLTGGHEQYF,TGTGCCAGCAGCTTGACGGGGGGGCACGAGCAGTACTTC
-,TRBV5-6,TRBJ1-5,-,CASSWGGEGQPQHF,TGTGCCAGCAGCTGGGGGGGGGAGGGTCAGCCCCAGCATTTT
-,TRBV6-1,TRBJ2-7,-,CASSEPDTSSYEQYF,TGTGCCAGCAGTGAACCGGACACCAGCTCCTACGAGCAGTACTTC
-,TRBV5-1,TRBJ1-6,-,CASSPPDNSPLHF,TGCGCCAGCAGCCCGCCGGATAATTCACCCCTCCACTTT
-,TRBV6-6,TRBJ1-4,TRBD1,CASSYQGAREKLFF,TGTGCCAGCAGTTACCAGGGGGCGCGTGAAAAACTGTTTTTT
-,TRBV10-3,TRBJ2-1,TRBD2,CATRGNGGAGNEQFF,TGTGCCACCAGAGGCAACGGGGGGGCCGGCAATGAGCAGTTCTTC
-,TRBV7-9,TRBJ2-1,-,CASSPAGAYEQFF,TGTGCCAGCAGCCCAGCAGGGGCATATGAGCAGTTCTTC
once,TRBV5-4,TRBJ1-1,-,CASSLVVRGNTEAFF,TGTGCCAGCAGCTTGGTGGTCAGGGGTAACACTGAAGCTTTCTTT
-,TRBV13,TRBJ2-2,-,CASSLLQGGTGELFF,TGTGCCAGCAGCTTACTGCAGGGTGGCACCGGGGAGCTGTTTTTT
-,TRBV19,TRBJ1-2,TRBD1,CASSIRDRGDFFYGYTF,TGTGCCAGTAGTATCCGGGACAGGGGCGACTTTTTCTATGGCTACACCTTC
-,TRBV7-2,TRBJ1-1,TRBD1,CASSTPRGPGWDTEAFF,TGTGCCAGCAGCACGCCTAGGGGGCCAGGGTGGGACACTGAAGCTTTCTTT
-,TRBV27,TRBJ1-3,-,CASSPDAERRHTIYF,TGTGCCAGCAGTCCGGACGCCGAACGGAGGCACACCATATATTTT
-,TRBV6-5,TRBJ1-2,-,CASSYSSTHGYTF,TGTGCCAGCAGTTACTCCTCTACCCATGGCTACACCTTC
-,TRBV5-1,TRBJ2-3,TRBD1,CASSPGTGYDTQYF,TGCGCCAGCAGCCCAGGGACAGGGTATGATACGCAGTATTTT
-,TRBV5-6,TRBJ1-2,-,CASCQGRGTAYGYTF,TGTGCCAGCTGCCAGGGGCGAGGGACGGCCTATGGCTACACCTTC
-,TRBV5-4,TRBJ2-1,TRBD2,CASSLYAGVEQFF,TGTGCCAGCAGCTTGTACGCGGGGGTTGAGCAGTTCTTC
-,TRBV7-8,TRBJ2-7,-,CASSLVGRSSSYEQYF,TGTGCCAGCAGCTTAGTGGGCAGATCGTCCAGCTACGAGCAGTACTTC
-,TRBV20-1,TRBJ2-7,-,CSARRGYEQYF,TGCAGTGCTAGAAGGGGCTACGAGCAGTACTTC
once,TRBV5-6,TRBJ1-1,-,CASSNPGLEYGAFF,TGTGCCAGCAGTAACCCGGGACTTGAGTATGGAGCTTTCTTT
-,TRBV19,TRBJ2-7,-,CASSGDPTHEQYF,TGTGCCAGTAGCGGGGATCCCACCCACGAGCAGTACTTC
once,TRBV18,TRBJ2-5,-,CASSPAIQETQYF,TGTGCCAGCTCACCGGCAATCCAAGAGACCCAGTACTTC
-,TRBV20-1,TRBJ1-1,-,CSARRTEAFF,TGCAGTGCTAGGCGTACTGAAGCTTTCTTT
-,TRBV27,TRBJ2-5,TRBD2,CASKLTGLAGGFQGTQYF,TGTGCCAGTAAACTTACGGGACTAGCGGGGGGTTTTCAAGGGACCCAGTACTTC
-,TRBV6-6,TRBJ2-7,TRBD1,CASQTGGRDYEQYF,TGTGCCAGCCAAACAGGGGGACGCGACTACGAGCAGTACTTC
-,TRBV11-2,TRBJ1-1,TRBD1,CASSPGNNRDRQNTEAFF,TGTGCCAGCAGCCCCGGAAATAACCGGGACAGGCAGAACACTGAAGCTTTCTTT
once,TRBV7-2,TRBJ1-2,TRBD1,CASSARQGAQGYTF,TGTGCCAGCAGCGCCCGACAGGGGGCGCAAGGCTACACCTTC
-,TRBV2,TRBJ2-3,-,CASSKERTASTDTQYF,TGTGCCAGCAGTAAAGAACGGACAGCTAGCACAGATACGCAGTATTTT
-,TRBV9,TRBJ1-4,-,CASSPRDILGEKLFF,TGTGCCAGCAGCCCTAGGGACATCTTAGGAGAAAAACTGTTTTTT
-,TRBV15,TRBJ1-3,-,CATSRGQGWGAGNTIYF,TGTGCCACCAGCAGAGGGCAGGGTTGGGGGGCTGGAAACACCATATATTTT
-,TRBV15,TRBJ2-5,-,CATSRVGQGETQYF,TGTGCCACCAGCAGAGTGGGCCAGGGGGAGACCCAGTACTTC
-,TRBV18,TRBJ2-7,TRBD1,CASSRTGSAYEQYF,TGTGCCAGCTCACGGACAGGGTCGGCCTACGAGCAGTACTTC